The 17 T cell receptor beta chains below come from one sample, sequenced in a study of cytomegalovirus exposure and HLA in healthy donors. PCR primers comprised 60 Vbeta and 13 Jbeta primers. The table came from immunoSEQ multiplex PCR; TCRdb's copy has only in-frame clones and leaves some out. The repertoire holds 110,000 to 150,000 clones, with over 80% as singletons. The sequencing sample was made of PBMCs. These TCRs come from a female donor in good health and CMV-seronegative.

A few counts support this clone. The chain couples TRBV6-5 to TRBJ2-2, with D maybe TRBD1 (6 bases). CDR3 length equals 12 residues. Trimming took 10 bases from V and 6 from J, leaving 12 bases between them. Germline-derived CDR1 and CDR2 are MNHEY and SVGAGI. The CDR3 protein is CAIRQVPGELFF. CDR3 coding DNA: TGTGCCATCCGACAGGTCCCCGGGGAGCTGTTTTTT.

The gene calls are TRBV19 and TRBJ2-7; maybe TRBD1 (6 bases). This CDR3 contains 14 residues. V lost 5 bases and J lost 3, with 14 bases in between. Looked up from germline, CDR1 is LNHDA and CDR2 is SQIVND (reference sequence). The CDR3 region is CASSPRDTLYEQYF. CDR3 sequence (DNA): TGTGCCAGTAGTCCTCGGGACACACTCTACGAGCAGTACTTC. Looking up the rest from reference TRBV19 and TRBJ2-7 gives the full variable domain: DGGITQSPKYLFRKEGQNVTLSCEQNLNHDAMYWYRQDPGQGLRLIYYSQIVNDFQKGDIAEGYSVSREKKESFPLTVTSAQKNPTAFYLCASSPRDTLYEQYFGPGTRLTVT.

The V and J genes are TRBV6-5 and TRBJ1-2; a weak D match, TRBD1 (6 bases). The V gene lost 0 bases and the J gene lost 5 bases, with 13 bases spanning the gap. Germline loops: CDR1 MNHEY, CDR2 SVGAGI. The CDR3 has 15 amino acids. The CDR3 coding sequence is TGTGCCAGCAGTTACTCGACGGCCAGGGGTTATGGCTACACCTTC. It yields the protein CASSYSTARGYGYTF.

This CDR3 is CASSMGQAETQYF. CDR3 bases: TGTGCCAGTAGTATGGGACAGGCGGAGACCCAGTACTTC. The genes are TRBV19 and TRBJ2-5; TRBD1 matches at 8 bases. Losses at the gene ends were 3 bases for V and 5 bases for J; bases not matched to a gene: 2. Germline values: CDR1 LNHDA, CDR2 SQIVND (reference sequence). The CDR3 sequence is 13 residues long.

The CDR3 protein is CASSIQGAGPETQYF. The CDR3 DNA follows: TGCGCCAGCAGCATACAGGGGGCCGGGCCGGAGACCCAGTACTTC. The chain uses TRBV5-1 and TRBJ2-5; 9 bases align to TRBD1. The CDR3 sequence is 15 residues long. The germline gives CDR1 SGHRS, CDR2 YFSETQ. Unmatched junction bases numbered 9, after V lost 4 bases and J lost 5 bases.

This clone showed up just once. This chain joins TRBV7-8 and TRBJ2-7; tentative D call: TRBD2 (5 bases). Germline V gene lookup returns CDR1 SGHVS and CDR2 FQNEAQ. V was trimmed by 6 bases and J by 7 bases, leaving 10 bases between them. CDR3 length: 11 amino acids. The chain's CDR3 is CASSPGGEQYF. The CDR3 DNA follows: TGTGCCAGCAGTCCTGGCGGGGAGCAGTACTTC.

The V gene is TRBV12-2, the J gene TRBJ2-7; the table assigns TRBD2, which was not confirmed against the DNA. TRBV12-2 is a documented pseudogene. The CDR3 length is 15 residues. CDR3 amino acids: CASRFGTSGNHEQYF. The CDR3, as DNA: TGTGCAAGTCGCTTCGGGACTAGCGGGAACCACGAGCAGTACTTC.

This chain connects TRBV14 to TRBJ2-1; possibly TRBD2 for D (6 bases). This CDR3 contains 13 residues. With 2 bases removed from V and 6 bases from J, the gap between germline ends came to 8 bases. CDR1 SGHDN and CDR2 FVKESK come from the germline V gene. The CDR3 nucleotides read TGTGCCAGCAGCCAATTTAGCGGCAATGAGCAGTTCTTC. As protein: CASSQFSGNEQFF.

This clone was observed a single time. The V gene is TRBV29-1, the J gene TRBJ1-1; weak D call: TRBD1 (6 bases). Germline V lookup: CDR1 SQVTM, CDR2 ANQGSEA. V was trimmed by 4 bases and J by 0 bases, leaving 9 bases between them. The CDR3 contains 13 residues. The CDR3: CSVADRLNTEAFF. CDR3 nucleotide sequence: TGCAGCGTTGCCGACAGGTTGAACACTGAAGCTTTCTTT. The variable domain in full, with the rest retrieved from reference TRBV29-1 and TRBJ1-1, is SAVISQKPSRDICQRGTSLTIQCQVDSQVTMMFWYRQQPGQSLTLIATANQGSEATYESGFVIDKFPISRPNLTFSTLTVSNMSPEDSSIYLCSVADRLNTEAFFGQGTRLTVV.

This clone was seen more than once but under ten times. The chain recombines TRBV5-5 with TRBJ1-4, with a possible D match to TRBD1 (5 bases). Trimming left V 4 bases short and J 4 bases short, with 11 bases between. CDR1 is SGHKS, CDR2 YYEKEE, per germline (reference sequence). The CDR3 totals 14 residues. DNA of the CDR3: TGTGCCAGCAGCCCAGACAGCTTTAATGAAAAACTGTTTTTT. This encodes CASSPDSFNEKLFF.

This chain joins TRBV4-2 and TRBJ1-5, with D uncertain. CDR1 and CDR2 from the germline V gene are LGHNA and YNFKEQ. Trimming removed 0 bases from V and 5 bases from J, with 17 bases in between. The length of the CDR3 is 17 residues. The CDR3 bases are TGTGCCAGCAGCCAAGAGAAACAGTCAGTCTTCTATCAGCCCCAGCATTTT. It yields the protein CASSQEKQSVFYQPQHF.

This chain joins TRBV5-6 and TRBJ2-3; possibly TRBD1 for D (9 bases). The germline CDR1 and CDR2 sequences are SGHDT and YYEEEE. Trimming removed 1 base at V and 3 bases at J, with 18 bases between. The CDR3 loop spans 17 amino acids. CDR3 coding DNA: TGTGCCAGCAGCTTGCGGGGGGGACAGGGAGTTACAGATACGCAGTATTTT. It is translated as CASSLRGGQGVTDTQYF.

This sequence joins TRBV12-5 and TRBJ1-1; tentative D call: TRBD1 (6 bases). This CDR3 contains 17 residues. Germline CDR1 is LGHNT and CDR2 is FRNRAP. V was pared by 0 bases and J by 2 bases, with 16 bases between. The CDR3 DNA follows: TGTGCTAGTGGTTTGGTGGGGCAGGGGCTGGTAAACACTGAAGCTTTCTTT. Amino acid sequence: CASGLVGQGLVNTEAFF. Looking up the rest from reference TRBV12-5 and TRBJ1-1 gives the full variable domain: DARVTQTPRHKVTEMGQEVTMRCQPILGHNTVFWYRQTMMQGLELLAYFRNRAPLDDSGMPKDRFSAEMPDATLATLKIQPSEPRDSAVYFCASGLVGQGLVNTEAFFGQGTRLTVV.

The chain uses TRBV28 and TRBJ1-1, with TRBD1 matching over 9 bases. CDR1 MDHEN and CDR2 SYDVKM come from the germline V gene. This CDR3 comprises 12 residues. V dropped 10 bases and J dropped 10; count of bases not matched to a gene: 10. CDR3 protein: CATGTGRYGAFF. CDR3 DNA: TGTGCCACAGGGACAGGGAGGTACGGAGCTTTCTTT.

The chain combines TRBV10-3 with TRBJ1-5, with TRBD1 as a possible D gene (5 bases). CDR1 ENHRY and CDR2 SYGVKD come from the germline V gene. Trimming stripped 3 bases from V and 8 bases from J, with 11 bases between. CDR3 length: 13 residues. As DNA, the CDR3 is TGTGCCATCAGTGAAGGGGTCGTCGAGCCCCAGCATTTT. Translating gives CAISEGVVEPQHF.

The CDR3 region has the DNA TGCGCCAGCAGCCGCGGACAGGCGGCGAACACTGAAGCTTTCTTT. This translates into CASSRGQAANTEAFF. The chain joins TRBV5-1 to TRBJ1-1; 7 bases fit TRBD1. CDR1 SGHRS and CDR2 YFSETQ come from the germline V gene. The ends lost 4 bases at V and 1 base at J; junction bases unmatched: 7. The CDR3 runs 15 residues.

This clone has a single count. V usage is TRBV29-1 and J usage is TRBJ2-1, with 7 bases matching TRBD2. V shed 5 bases and J 3 bases; nucleotides not matched to a gene: 10. CDR3 length: 15 residues. CDR1 SQVTM and CDR2 ANQGSEA come from the germline V gene. In nucleotides, the CDR3 is TGCAGCGTTAGCGGGATCGTAGCAGACTACAATGAGCAGTTCTTC. This codes for CSVSGIVADYNEQFF.